The sequence of this T cell receptor (beta chain) was determined in a study of control samples from healthy donors and cancer patients. Germline CDR1 is MNHNY and CDR2 is SVGAGI (reference sequence). The CDR3 consists of 12 residues. Trimming left V 6 bases short and J 2 bases short, with 8 bases between. Clones were sequenced by immunoSEQ multiplex PCR, and TCRdb holds only the in-frame ones, with some missing. The sample holds tens of thousands of clones, about four fifths seen once. The receptor comes from a woman aged 50 to 65 with lung cancer. Sample: PBMCs. The chain is built from TRBV6-6 and TRBJ2-7; unclear D gene. CDR3 in amino acids: CASRRDTYEQYF. The CDR3 nucleotides are TGTGCCAGCAGACGCGACACCTACGAGCAGTACTTC.